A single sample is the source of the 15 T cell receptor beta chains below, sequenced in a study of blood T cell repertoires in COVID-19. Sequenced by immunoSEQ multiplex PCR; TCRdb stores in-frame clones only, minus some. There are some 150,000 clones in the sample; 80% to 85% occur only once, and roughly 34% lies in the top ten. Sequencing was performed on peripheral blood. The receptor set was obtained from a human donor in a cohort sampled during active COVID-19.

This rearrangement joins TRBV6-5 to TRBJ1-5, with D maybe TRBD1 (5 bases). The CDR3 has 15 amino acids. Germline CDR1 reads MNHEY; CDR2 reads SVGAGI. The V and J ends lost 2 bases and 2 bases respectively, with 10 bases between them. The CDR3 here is CASSYKAGGNQPQHF. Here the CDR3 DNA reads TGTGCCAGCAGTTACAAGGCGGGGGGCAATCAGCCCCAGCATTTT.

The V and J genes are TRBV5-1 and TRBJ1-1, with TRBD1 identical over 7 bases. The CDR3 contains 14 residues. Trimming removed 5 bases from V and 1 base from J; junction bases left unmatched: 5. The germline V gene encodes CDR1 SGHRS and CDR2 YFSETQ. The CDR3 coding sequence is TGCGCCAGCAGTCCACAGGGGCCGAACACTGAAGCTTTCTTT. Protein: CASSPQGPNTEAFF. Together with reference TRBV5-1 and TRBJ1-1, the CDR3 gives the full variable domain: KAGVTQTPRYLIKTRGQQVTLSCSPISGHRSVSWYQQTPGQGLQFLFEYFSETQRNKGNFPGRFSGRQFSNSRSEMNVSTLELGDSALYLCASSPQGPNTEAFFGQGTRLTVV.

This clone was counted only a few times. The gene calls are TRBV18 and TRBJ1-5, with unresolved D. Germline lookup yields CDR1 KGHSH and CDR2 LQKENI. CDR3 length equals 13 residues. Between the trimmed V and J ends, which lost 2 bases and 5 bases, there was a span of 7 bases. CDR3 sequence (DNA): TGTGCCAGCTCACCAACCAGTCATCAGCCCCAGCATTTT. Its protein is CASSPTSHQPQHF.

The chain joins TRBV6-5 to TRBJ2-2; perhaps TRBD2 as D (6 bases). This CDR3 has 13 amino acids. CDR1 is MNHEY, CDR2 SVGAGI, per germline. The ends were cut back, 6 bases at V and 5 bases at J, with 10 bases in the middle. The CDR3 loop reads CASRSGGTGELFF. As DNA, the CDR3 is TGTGCCAGCAGATCTGGAGGGACCGGGGAGCTGTTTTTT.

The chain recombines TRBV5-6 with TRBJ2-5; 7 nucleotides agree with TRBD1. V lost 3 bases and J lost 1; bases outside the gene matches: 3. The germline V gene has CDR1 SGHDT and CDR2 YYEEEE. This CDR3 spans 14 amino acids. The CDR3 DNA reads TGTGCCAGCAGCTCAGGACAGGTCCAAGAGACCCAGTACTTC. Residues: CASSSGQVQETQYF. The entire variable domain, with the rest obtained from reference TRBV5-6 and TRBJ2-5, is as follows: DAGVTQSPTHLIKTRGQQVTLRCSPKSGHDTVSWYQQALGQGPQFIFQYYEEEERQRGNFPDRFSGHQFPNYSSELNVNALLLGDSALYLCASSSGQVQETQYFGPGTRLLVL.

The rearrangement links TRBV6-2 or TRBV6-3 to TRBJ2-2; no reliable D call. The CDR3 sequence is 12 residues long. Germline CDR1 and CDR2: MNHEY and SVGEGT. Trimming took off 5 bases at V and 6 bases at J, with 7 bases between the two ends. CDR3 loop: CASSPPAGELFF. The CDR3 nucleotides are TGTGCCAGCAGTCCCCCGGCCGGGGAGCTGTTTTTT.

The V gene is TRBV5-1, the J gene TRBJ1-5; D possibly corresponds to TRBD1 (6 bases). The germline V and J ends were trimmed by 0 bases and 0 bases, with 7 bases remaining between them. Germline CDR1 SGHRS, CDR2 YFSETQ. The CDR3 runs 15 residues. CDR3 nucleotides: TGCGCCAGCAGCTTGGAGGGGGATAGCAATCAGCCCCAGCATTTT. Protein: CASSLEGDSNQPQHF.

CDR3 in amino acids: CASSKRGNSPLHF. In nucleotides, the CDR3 is TGTGCCAGCAGCAAACGGGGTAATTCACCCCTCCACTTT. The chain is built from TRBV21-1 and TRBJ1-6. TRBV21-1 is given as a pseudogene. The CDR3 loop spans 13 amino acids.

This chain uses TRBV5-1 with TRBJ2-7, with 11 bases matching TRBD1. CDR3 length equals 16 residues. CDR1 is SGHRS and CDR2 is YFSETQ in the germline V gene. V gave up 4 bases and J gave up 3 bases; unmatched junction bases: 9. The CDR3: CASSTSPGTGGYEQYF. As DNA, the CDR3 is TGCGCCAGCAGCACCTCCCCCGGGACAGGGGGCTACGAGCAGTACTTC.

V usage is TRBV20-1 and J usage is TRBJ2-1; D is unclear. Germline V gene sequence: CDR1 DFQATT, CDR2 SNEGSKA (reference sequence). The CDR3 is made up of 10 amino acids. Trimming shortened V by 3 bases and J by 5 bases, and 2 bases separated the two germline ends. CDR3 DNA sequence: TGCAGTGCTAGCGACAATGAGCAGTTCTTC. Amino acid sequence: CSASDNEQFF.

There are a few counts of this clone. CDR3 sequence: CASRRDLNEKLFF. In DNA form, the CDR3 reads TGTGCCAGCAGACGGGATCTTAATGAAAAACTGTTTTTT. This chain joins TRBV12-3 or TRBV12-4 and TRBJ1-4; D remains unclear. The CDR3 covers 13 residues. V was cut by 6 bases and J by 4 bases, with 9 bases left in between.

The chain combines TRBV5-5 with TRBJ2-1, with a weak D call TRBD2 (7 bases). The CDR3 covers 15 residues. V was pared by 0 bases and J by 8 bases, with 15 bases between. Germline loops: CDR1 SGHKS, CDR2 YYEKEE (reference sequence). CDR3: CASSLGGGAFHEQFF. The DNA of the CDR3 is TGTGCCAGCAGCTTGGGTGGGGGGGCCTTCCATGAGCAGTTCTTC.

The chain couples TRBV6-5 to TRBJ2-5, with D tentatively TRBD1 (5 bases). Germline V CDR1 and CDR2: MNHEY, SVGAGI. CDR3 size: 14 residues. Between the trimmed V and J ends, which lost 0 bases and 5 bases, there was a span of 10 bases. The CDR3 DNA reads TGTGCCAGCAGTTACTCGGGTGGGGCGGAGACCCAGTACTTC. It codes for CASSYSGGAETQYF.

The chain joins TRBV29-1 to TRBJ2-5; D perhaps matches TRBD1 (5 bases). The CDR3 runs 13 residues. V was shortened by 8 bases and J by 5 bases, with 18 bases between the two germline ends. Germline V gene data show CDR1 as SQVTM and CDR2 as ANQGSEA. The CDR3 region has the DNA TGCAGCATCCGGAGACAGAGAGGCGAGACCCAGTACTTC. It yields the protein CSIRRQRGETQYF.

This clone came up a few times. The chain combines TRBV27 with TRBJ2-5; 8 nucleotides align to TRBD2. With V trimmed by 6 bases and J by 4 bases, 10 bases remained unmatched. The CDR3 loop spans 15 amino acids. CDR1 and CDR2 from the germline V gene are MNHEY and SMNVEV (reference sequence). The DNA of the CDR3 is TGTGCCAGCAGGCGCGAGGGGACTAGAAGAGAGACCCAGTACTTC. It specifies CASRREGTRRETQYF.